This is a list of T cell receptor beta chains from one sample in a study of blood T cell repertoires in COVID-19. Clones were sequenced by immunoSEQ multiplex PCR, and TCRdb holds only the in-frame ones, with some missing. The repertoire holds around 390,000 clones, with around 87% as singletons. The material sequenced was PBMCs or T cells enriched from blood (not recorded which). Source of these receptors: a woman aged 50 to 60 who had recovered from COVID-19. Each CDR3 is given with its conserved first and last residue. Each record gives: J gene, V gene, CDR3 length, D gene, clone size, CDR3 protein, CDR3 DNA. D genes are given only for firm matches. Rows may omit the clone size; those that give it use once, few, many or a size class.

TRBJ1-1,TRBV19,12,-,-,CATYAGNTEAFF,TGTGCCACCTACGCGGGAAACACTGAAGCTTTCTTT
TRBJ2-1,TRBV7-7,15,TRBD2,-,CASSRGGTPFVEQFF,TGTGCTAGCAGCCGCGGGGGGACCCCCTTCGTTGAGCAGTTCTTC
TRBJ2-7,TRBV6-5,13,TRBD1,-,CASRRQGINEQYF,TGTGCCAGCAGGCGACAGGGGATTAACGAGCAGTACTTC
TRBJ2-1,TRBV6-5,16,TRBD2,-,CASSLRVGGGYNEQFF,TGTGCCAGCAGTTTACGGGTCGGCGGGGGGTACAATGAGCAGTTCTTC
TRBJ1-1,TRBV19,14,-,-,CASSIPGSNTEAFF,TGTGCCAGTAGTATTCCGGGAAGTAACACTGAAGCTTTCTTT
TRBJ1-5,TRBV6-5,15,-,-,CASRWSVGSNQPQHF,TGTGCCAGCAGATGGTCGGTCGGGAGCAATCAGCCCCAGCATTTT
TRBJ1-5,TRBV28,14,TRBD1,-,CASRPDRDHQPQHF,TGTGCCAGCAGACCTGACAGGGACCATCAGCCCCAGCATTTT
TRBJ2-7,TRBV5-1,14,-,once,CASSYGEGPHEQYF,TGCGCCAGCAGCTATGGTGAGGGTCCCCACGAGCAGTACTTC
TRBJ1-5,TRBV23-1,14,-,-,CASKPSVPNQPQHF,TGCGCCAGCAAACCATCAGTCCCGAATCAGCCCCAGCATTTT
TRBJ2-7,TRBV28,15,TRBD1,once,CASSPDRGGSYEQYF,TGTGCCAGCAGTCCAGACAGGGGCGGCTCCTACGAGCAGTACTTC
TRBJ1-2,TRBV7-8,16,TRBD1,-,CASSPRQGAINYGYTF,TGTGCCAGCAGCCCCCGGCAGGGGGCGATTAACTATGGCTACACCTTC
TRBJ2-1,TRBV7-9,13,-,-,CASSLGGIDEQFF,TGTGCCAGCAGCTTAGGAGGGATCGACGAGCAGTTCTTC
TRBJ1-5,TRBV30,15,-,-,CAWSEIQGRAQPQHF,TGTGCCTGGAGCGAGATACAGGGCCGGGCTCAGCCCCAGCATTTT
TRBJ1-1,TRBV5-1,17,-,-,CASSSLPNQGYYTEAFF,TGCGCCAGCAGCTCCCTCCCGAATCAGGGGTACTACACTGAAGCTTTCTTT
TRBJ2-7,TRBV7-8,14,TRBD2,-,CASRPRGVSNEQYF,TGTGCCAGCAGACCCCGGGGGGTAAGCAACGAGCAGTACTTC
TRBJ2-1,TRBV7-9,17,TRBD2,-,CASSSFSRGGMSIEQFF,TGTGCCAGCAGCTCTTTCTCTCGCGGGGGGATGTCCATTGAGCAGTTCTTC
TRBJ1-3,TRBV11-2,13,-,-,CASSLAGDNTIYF,TGTGCCAGCAGCTTAGCGGGGGACAACACCATATATTTT
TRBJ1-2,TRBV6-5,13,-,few,CASSYSSGDGYTF,TGTGCCAGCAGTTACTCATCCGGAGATGGCTACACCTTC
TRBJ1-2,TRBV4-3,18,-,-,CASSQGEDRTQLHYGYTF,TGCGCCAGCAGCCAAGGTGAAGACAGGACCCAACTACACTATGGCTACACCTTC
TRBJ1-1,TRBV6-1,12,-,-,CASSDVGSEAFF,TGTGCCAGCAGTGACGTGGGCAGTGAAGCTTTCTTT
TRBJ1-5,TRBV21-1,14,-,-,CASKDSGGNQPQHF,TGTGCCAGTAAAGACAGTGGCGGCAATCAGCCCCAGCATTTT
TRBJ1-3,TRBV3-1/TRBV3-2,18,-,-,CASSLLGLGINSGNTIYF,TGTGCCAGCAGCCTCCTAGGACTGGGGATCAACTCTGGAAACACCATATATTTT
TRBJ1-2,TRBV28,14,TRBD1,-,CASRTQGVGYGYTF,TGTGCCAGCAGGACTCAGGGGGTCGGCTATGGCTACACCTTC
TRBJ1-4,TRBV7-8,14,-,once,CASKKGDSRGKLFF,TGTGCCAGCAAGAAGGGCGACAGTCGTGGGAAACTGTTTTTT
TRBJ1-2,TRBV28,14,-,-,CASSLRDLDYGYTF,TGTGCCAGCAGTTTACGGGACTTGGACTATGGCTACACCTTC
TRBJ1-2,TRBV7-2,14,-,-,CASSLGQADYGYTF,TGTGCCAGCAGCTTGGGTCAGGCAGACTATGGCTACACCTTC
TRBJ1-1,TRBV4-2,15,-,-,CASSQDQVGGTEAFF,TGTGCCAGCAGCCAAGATCAGGTCGGGGGGACTGAAGCTTTCTTT
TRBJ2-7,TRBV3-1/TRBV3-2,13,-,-,CASSHLSSYEQYF,TGTGCCAGCAGCCACCTAAGCTCCTACGAGCAGTACTTC
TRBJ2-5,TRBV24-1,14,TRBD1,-,CATSIRGQEETQYF,TGTGCCACCAGTATCAGGGGGCAAGAAGAGACCCAGTACTTC
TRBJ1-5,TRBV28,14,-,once,CASSLVDSNQPQHF,TGTGCCAGCAGTCTAGTGGATAGCAATCAGCCCCAGCATTTT
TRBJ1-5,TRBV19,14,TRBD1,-,CASRDRVGNQPQHF,TGTGCCAGTAGAGACAGGGTAGGCAATCAGCCCCAGCATTTT
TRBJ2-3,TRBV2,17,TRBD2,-,CASSEGRSGVYVDTQYF,TGTGCCAGCAGTGAGGGTCGAAGCGGGGTGTATGTAGATACGCAGTATTTT